This T cell receptor (beta chain) emerged from a study of CD8+ T cells in alopecia areata. Study summary: Treatment comprised oral tofacitinib, 5 to 10 mg twice daily, in treated patients.

A word on this clone: Its cognate antigen is unknown.

The study, taken as a whole, reports: Normal skin contains resident alphabeta T cells, and these are also sequenced in scalp samples.

Collected material from alopecia areata patients comprised lesional scalp punch biopsies and peripheral blood. Sorting of CD4+ and CD8+ T cells was performed on PBMCs. V was trimmed by 0 bases and J by 0 bases, leaving 0 bases between them. Looked up from germline, CDR1 is MGHRA and CDR2 is YSYEKL. The CDR3 is 14 amino acids. After isolation, RNA underwent reverse transcription to generate cDNA as the sequencing template. This table comes from immunoSEQ multiplex PCR, and its TCRdb copy is limited to in-frame clones, with some not included. The table has approximately 100,000 clones, 40% to 45% seen once; the top ten hold around 0.8%.

The chain carries TRBV4-1 and TRBJ2-6; D uncertain. This sequence was found in a human donor with alopecia areata. Sequenced input: CD4+ T cells sorted from blood. The CDR3 loop reads CASSQDSGANVLTF. The CDR3 coding sequence is TGCGCCAGCAGCCAAGACTCTGGGGCCAACGTCCTGACTTTC.